This TCR beta chain was sequenced during a study of shared clonotypes between healthy human individuals. General study findings and limits: Among four donors, about 5% of naive CD4 clonotypes were found in common.

As regards this clone: The antigen remains unidentified.

The CDR3 is made up of 16 amino acids. The germline V gene encodes CDR1 MNHEY and CDR2 SVGAGI. Trimming at V came to 2 bases and at J to 0 bases, leaving 4 bases not matched to a gene. Sorted subsets were amplified in replicate PCRs using around 220 ng DNA, about 30,000 T cell genomes. The method was immunoSEQ multiplex PCR; TCRdb's version includes in-frame clones alone and lacks a portion of them. The sample has about a million clones, more than 75% seen once. This TCR was sampled from a man aged 18 to 29 in good health. The genes are TRBV6-5 and TRBJ2-7; 10 bases line up with TRBD2. The material sequenced was memory CD4+ T cells sorted from blood. Sample subset: CD45RA-negative fraction. CDR3 residues: CASSYSTSGTSYEQYF. CDR3 bases: TGTGCCAGCAGTTACAGTACTAGCGGGACCTCCTACGAGCAGTACTTC.